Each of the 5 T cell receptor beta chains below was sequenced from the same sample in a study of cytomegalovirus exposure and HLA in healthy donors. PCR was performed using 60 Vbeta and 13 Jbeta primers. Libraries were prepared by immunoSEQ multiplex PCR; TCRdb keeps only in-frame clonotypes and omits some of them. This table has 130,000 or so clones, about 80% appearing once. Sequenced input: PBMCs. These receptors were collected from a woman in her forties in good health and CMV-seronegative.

CDR3 loop: CASSLEGRGQVGEQYF. The CDR3 DNA sequence: TGTGCCAGCAGCTTAGAAGGTAGGGGCCAGGTCGGGGAGCAGTACTTC. The rearrangement uses TRBV7-9 and TRBJ2-7; D is perhaps TRBD1 (5 bases). The CDR3 sequence is 16 residues long. Trimming pared 1 base from V and 7 bases from J, leaving 20 bases between. Germline V CDR1 and CDR2: SEHNR, FQNEAQ (reference sequence).

The CDR3: CASSVVGDYEQFF. CDR3 bases: TGTGCCAGCAGCGTAGTGGGGGACTATGAGCAGTTCTTC. The chain has TRBV9 and TRBJ2-1; TRBD2 might be the D (6 bases). In germline, CDR1 is SGDLS, CDR2 YYNGEE. This CDR3 has 13 amino acids. The V and J ends lost 0 bases and 8 bases respectively, with 9 bases between them.

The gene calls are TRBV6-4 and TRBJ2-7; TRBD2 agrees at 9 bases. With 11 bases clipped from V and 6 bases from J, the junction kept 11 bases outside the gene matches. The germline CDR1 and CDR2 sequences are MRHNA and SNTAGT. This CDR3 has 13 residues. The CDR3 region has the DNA TGTGCCGGTCGACGGCGGCGGGAGGGCGAGCAGTACTTC. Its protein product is CAGRRRREGEQYF.

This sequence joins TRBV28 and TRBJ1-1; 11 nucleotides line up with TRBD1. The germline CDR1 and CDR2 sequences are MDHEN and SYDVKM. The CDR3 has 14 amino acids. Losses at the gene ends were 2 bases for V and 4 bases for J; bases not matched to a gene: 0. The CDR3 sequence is CASSLGTGGTEAFF. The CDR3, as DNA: TGTGCCAGCAGTTTAGGGACAGGGGGCACTGAAGCTTTCTTT.

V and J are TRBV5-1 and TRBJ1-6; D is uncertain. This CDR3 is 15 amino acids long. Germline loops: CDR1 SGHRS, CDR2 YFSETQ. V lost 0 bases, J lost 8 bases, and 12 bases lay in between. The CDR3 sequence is CASSLVGSRYSPLHF. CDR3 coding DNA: TGCGCCAGCAGCTTGGTGGGCAGCCGGTATTCACCCCTCCACTTT.